This TCR beta chain stems from a study of T cells in localized non-small cell lung cancer. Broader study findings: In adjacent lung, a median roughly 62 of the top 100 tumor clones were found. Compared with tumor, uninvolved adjacent lung displayed greater T cell clonality, ranking highest overall. Longer survival (overall) was linked to higher T cell density in blood.

This clone rates as large (0.1 to 1%). Its antigen is undetermined. Profiled with immunoSEQ multiplex PCR; TCRdb holds only in-frame clones, not every one. This table holds about 3,500 clones, under 30% found once. Nonneoplastic adjacent lung devoid of atypia was obtained no less than 2 cm from the tumor margin. The sequence derives from a woman aged 40 to 75 with stage I lung adenocarcinoma. Specimen: normal lung tissue next to the tumor, collected before any cancer treatment.

The CDR3 sequence: CASSLGMSGGFTDTQYF. The CDR3 DNA reads as TGTGCCAGCAGCTTAGGAATGTCGGGAGGTTTCACAGATACGCAGTATTTT. This chain joins TRBV11-3 and TRBJ2-3; 7 bases are shared with TRBD2. Looked up from germline, CDR1 is SGHNT and CDR2 is YENEEA. The V and J ends lost 1 base and 2 bases, in that order; junction bases with no gene match: 9. This CDR3 is 17 amino acids long.